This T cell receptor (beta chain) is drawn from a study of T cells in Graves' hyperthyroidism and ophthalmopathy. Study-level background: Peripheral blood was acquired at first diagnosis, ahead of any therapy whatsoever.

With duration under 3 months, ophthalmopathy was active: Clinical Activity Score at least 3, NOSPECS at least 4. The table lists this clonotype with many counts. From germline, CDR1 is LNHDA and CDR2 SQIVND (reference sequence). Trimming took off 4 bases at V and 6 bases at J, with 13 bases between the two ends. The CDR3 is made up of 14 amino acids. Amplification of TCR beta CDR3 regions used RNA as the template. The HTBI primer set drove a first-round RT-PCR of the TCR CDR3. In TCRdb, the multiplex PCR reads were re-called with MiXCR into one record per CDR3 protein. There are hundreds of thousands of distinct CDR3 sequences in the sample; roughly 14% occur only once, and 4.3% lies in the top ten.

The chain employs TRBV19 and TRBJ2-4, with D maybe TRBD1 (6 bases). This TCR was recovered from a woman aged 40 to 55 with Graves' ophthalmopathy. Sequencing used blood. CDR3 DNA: TGTGCCAGTAGTACCGGGCCAGGGGCAAACATTCAGTACTTC. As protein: CASSTGPGANIQYF.